These T cell receptor beta chains were read from a single sample in a study of T-cell reconstitution after alpha-beta-depleted transplantation in children. TCRdb processed the PCR reads anew with MiXCR; each CDR3 protein has one entry. The sample has approximately 270,000 distinct CDR3 sequences, more than 9% seen once. The sample in question was PBMCs from the stem cell graft donor, obtained from the stem cell graft. The receptors come from a human donor who donated a stem cell graft to a child with SCID. Both conserved end residues are part of each CDR3. A D gene is named only where the DNA matches it firmly. The size field is filled for only some rows; it gives once, few, many or a size class.

J: TRBJ1-3; V: TRBV9; size: NA; D: NA; CDR3: CASSAEGGRGNTIYF; DNA: TGTGCCAGCAGCGCTGAGGGAGGTCGCGGAAACACCATATATTTT
J: TRBJ1-4; V: TRBV20-1; size: NA; D: NA; CDR3: CSASRRATGDEKLFF; DNA: TGCAGTGCTAGCCGCCGGGCGACTGGGGATGAAAAACTGTTTTTT
J: TRBJ2-1; V: TRBV5-1; size: many; D: TRBD1; CDR3: CASGQGFNEQFF; DNA: TGCGCCAGCGGACAGGGTTTCAATGAGCAGTTCTTC
J: TRBJ1-6; V: TRBV12-3/TRBV12-4; size: few; D: NA; CDR3: CASSLQPTNSPLHF; DNA: TGTGCCAGCAGTTTGCAGCCTACCAATTCACCCCTCCACTTT
J: TRBJ1-4; V: TRBV5-4; size: NA; D: TRBD1; CDR3: CASSYNRGPDEKLFF; DNA: TGTGCCAGCAGCTACAACAGGGGGCCAGATGAAAAACTGTTTTTT
J: TRBJ2-1; V: TRBV29-1; size: many; D: NA; CDR3: CSADQNEQFF; DNA: TGCAGCGCAGACCAGAATGAGCAGTTCTTC
J: TRBJ2-2; V: TRBV14; size: few; D: TRBD1; CDR3: CASSWTGQGAGELFF; DNA: TGTGCCAGCAGCTGGACAGGCCAGGGGGCCGGGGAGCTGTTTTTT
J: TRBJ1-4; V: TRBV5-1; size: NA; D: TRBD1; CDR3: CASSLTGVNEKLFF; DNA: TGCGCCAGCAGCTTGACAGGGGTTAATGAAAAACTGTTTTTT
J: TRBJ2-3; V: TRBV7-2; size: NA; D: TRBD1; CDR3: CASSLSPGQGVKDTQYF; DNA: TGTGCCAGCAGCTTATCCCCGGGACAGGGGGTAAAGGATACGCAGTATTTT
J: TRBJ1-1; V: TRBV12-3/TRBV12-4; size: few; D: NA; CDR3: CASTLGYPNTEAFF; DNA: TGTGCCAGCACCCTGGGGTACCCGAACACTGAAGCTTTCTTT
J: TRBJ2-3; V: TRBV15; size: few; D: NA; CDR3: CATSREYSYSVYTQYF; DNA: TGTGCCACCAGCAGAGAGTACAGTTATTCCGTCTATACGCAGTATTTT
J: TRBJ2-1; V: TRBV20-1; size: NA; D: NA; CDR3: CSASETGPYNEQFF; DNA: TGCAGTGCTAGCGAAACGGGACCCTACAATGAGCAGTTCTTC
J: TRBJ2-2; V: TRBV10-3; size: few; D: NA; CDR3: CAITSVANTGELFF; DNA: TGTGCCATCACTAGCGTTGCGAACACCGGGGAGCTGTTTTTT
J: TRBJ2-3; V: TRBV9; size: few; D: TRBD2; CDR3: CASNNRLAGGDTDTQYF; DNA: TGTGCCAGCAACAACCGACTAGCGGGGGGAGACACAGATACGCAGTATTTT
J: TRBJ1-2; V: TRBV7-9; size: NA; D: NA; CDR3: CASSTSTGYYGYTF; DNA: TGTGCCAGCAGCACGTCGACAGGATACTATGGCTACACCTTC
J: TRBJ2-3; V: TRBV20-1; size: NA; D: TRBD2; CDR3: CSAGPVQRGSTDTQYF; DNA: TGCAGTGCTGGTCCCGTCCAGCGGGGGAGCACAGATACGCAGTATTTT
J: TRBJ2-2; V: TRBV20-1; size: few; D: NA; CDR3: CSARDSRGTGELFF; DNA: TGCAGTGCTAGAGACAGCAGGGGCACCGGGGAGCTGTTTTTT
J: TRBJ1-1; V: TRBV12-3/TRBV12-4; size: NA; D: NA; CDR3: CASSLAGPITEAFF; DNA: TGTGCCAGCAGTTTAGCGGGGCCGATCACTGAAGCTTTCTTT
J: TRBJ2-7; V: TRBV10-3; size: NA; D: NA; CDR3: CATIPDGRTAHEQYF; DNA: TGTGCCACCATCCCAGATGGACGGACGGCCCACGAGCAGTACTTC
J: TRBJ2-7; V: TRBV7-2; size: NA; D: TRBD1; CDR3: CASSLGGQGTREQYF; DNA: TGTGCCAGCAGCTTAGGCGGACAGGGAACTCGCGAGCAGTACTTC
J: TRBJ1-1; V: TRBV12-3/TRBV12-4; size: NA; D: NA; CDR3: CASSGSEYTEAFF; DNA: TGTGCCAGCAGTGGCAGCGAGTACACTGAAGCTTTCTTT
J: TRBJ2-2; V: TRBV7-3; size: few; D: TRBD1; CDR3: CASSPTGTGGSGELFF; DNA: TGTGCCAGCAGCCCTACCGGGACAGGGGGCTCCGGGGAGCTGTTTTTT
J: TRBJ2-2; V: TRBV12-3/TRBV12-4; size: many; D: TRBD1; CDR3: CASSTGEWTGELFF; DNA: TGTGCCAGCAGTACAGGGGAGTGGACCGGGGAGCTGTTTTTT
J: TRBJ2-3; V: TRBV6-1; size: NA; D: NA; CDR3: CASLPRDRSPDTQYF; DNA: TGTGCCAGCCTTCCCCGCGACAGGTCCCCCGATACGCAGTATTTT
J: TRBJ1-1; V: TRBV20-1; size: many; D: NA; CDR3: CSARQDTEAFF; DNA: TGCAGTGCTAGACAGGACACTGAAGCTTTCTTT
J: TRBJ2-7; V: TRBV7-2; size: NA; D: TRBD1; CDR3: CASSSGQGNFYEQYF; DNA: TGTGCCAGCAGCTCGGGACAGGGTAATTTCTACGAGCAGTACTTC
J: TRBJ2-2; V: TRBV5-5; size: few; D: TRBD2; CDR3: CASRHTSVPGELFF; DNA: TGTGCCAGCAGACATACTAGCGTCCCCGGGGAGCTGTTTTTT
J: TRBJ1-2; V: TRBV3-1; size: NA; D: NA; CDR3: CASSQASELNYGYTF; DNA: TGTGCCAGCAGCCAAGCTTCCGAACTTAACTATGGCTACACCTTC
J: TRBJ2-2; V: TRBV7-3; size: NA; D: NA; CDR3: CASSLRLDRQNTGELFF; DNA: TGTGCCAGCAGCTTACGGTTGGACAGACAAAACACCGGGGAGCTGTTTTTT
J: TRBJ2-5; V: TRBV27; size: many; D: NA; CDR3: CASSPGWTDQETQYF; DNA: TGTGCCAGCAGTCCAGGATGGACAGACCAAGAGACCCAGTACTTC
J: TRBJ2-3; V: TRBV12-3/TRBV12-4; size: many; D: TRBD2; CDR3: CASSSSGGLTDTQYF; DNA: TGTGCCAGCAGTTCTAGCGGGGGTTTAACAGATACGCAGTATTTT
J: TRBJ1-5; V: TRBV7-9; size: few; D: NA; CDR3: CASSYDWGNQPQHF; DNA: TGTGCCAGCAGCTACGACTGGGGCAATCAGCCCCAGCATTTT
J: TRBJ1-1; V: TRBV5-1; size: many; D: TRBD1; CDR3: CASRPPGQLNTEAFF; DNA: TGCGCCAGCAGACCCCCGGGACAGCTGAACACTGAAGCTTTCTTT
J: TRBJ2-1; V: TRBV4-2; size: few; D: NA; CDR3: CASSQALSGIYNEQFF; DNA: TGTGCCAGCAGCCAAGCGCTGTCAGGGATTTACAATGAGCAGTTCTTC
J: TRBJ1-2; V: TRBV27; size: NA; D: NA; CDR3: CASSGWENYGYTF; DNA: TGTGCCAGCAGTGGGTGGGAGAACTATGGCTACACCTTC
J: TRBJ2-1; V: TRBV25-1; size: NA; D: TRBD1; CDR3: CASSTTGAAYNEQFF; DNA: TGTGCCAGCAGCACGACAGGGGCAGCCTACAATGAGCAGTTCTTC
J: TRBJ2-1; V: TRBV10-2; size: few; D: NA; CDR3: CASSEWTGGHVHEQFF; DNA: TGCGCCAGCAGTGAGTGGACGGGGGGACATGTGCATGAGCAGTTCTTC
J: TRBJ2-1; V: TRBV12-3/TRBV12-4; size: NA; D: TRBD2; CDR3: CASTWTSPSSYNEQFF; DNA: TGTGCCAGCACCTGGACTAGCCCGAGCTCCTACAATGAGCAGTTCTTC
J: TRBJ1-3; V: TRBV18; size: NA; D: TRBD1; CDR3: CASSAGGSGNTIYF; DNA: TGTGCCAGCTCAGCAGGGGGCTCTGGAAACACCATATATTTT
J: TRBJ2-5; V: TRBV4-1; size: NA; D: NA; CDR3: CASSPGGETQYF; DNA: TGCGCCAGCAGCCCTGGGGGGGAGACCCAGTACTTC
J: TRBJ1-4; V: TRBV9; size: few; D: NA; CDR3: CASSPTTATNEKLFF; DNA: TGTGCCAGCAGCCCGACGACAGCAACTAATGAAAAACTGTTTTTT
J: TRBJ1-3; V: TRBV19; size: NA; D: NA; CDR3: CASSDAEGNTIYF; DNA: TGTGCCAGTTCTGACGCAGAAGGAAACACCATATATTTT
J: TRBJ2-2; V: TRBV5-1; size: many; D: TRBD1; CDR3: CASHRGTGELFF; DNA: TGCGCCAGCCACAGGGGCACCGGGGAGCTGTTTTTT
J: TRBJ1-1; V: TRBV7-3; size: many; D: NA; CDR3: CASSLKGPESTEAFF; DNA: TGTGCCAGCAGCTTAAAAGGTCCGGAGAGCACTGAAGCTTTCTTT
J: TRBJ1-5; V: TRBV20-1; size: few; D: NA; CDR3: CSARGGQGPGQPQHF; DNA: TGCAGTGCTAGAGGGGGACAAGGACCGGGGCAGCCCCAGCATTTT
J: TRBJ1-2; V: TRBV5-1; size: many; D: NA; CDR3: CASSLSPRGTVDGYTF; DNA: TGCGCCAGCAGCTTGAGTCCCAGGGGCACGGTTGATGGCTACACCTTC
J: TRBJ2-3; V: TRBV7-8; size: few; D: NA; CDR3: CASRAGGPSTDTQYF; DNA: TGTGCCAGCAGAGCCGGGGGCCCTAGCACAGATACGCAGTATTTT
J: TRBJ2-2; V: TRBV6-5; size: few; D: NA; CDR3: CASSYPIVGENTGELFF; DNA: TGTGCCAGCAGTTACCCGATAGTGGGGGAGAACACCGGGGAGCTGTTTTTT
J: TRBJ2-1; V: TRBV5-6; size: few; D: NA; CDR3: CASSDRDAYYNEQFF; DNA: TGTGCCAGCAGCGACCGGGACGCCTACTACAATGAGCAGTTCTTC
J: TRBJ2-1; V: TRBV11-2; size: many; D: TRBD2; CDR3: CASSLSGGYNEQFF; DNA: TGTGCCAGCAGCTTGTCGGGGGGCTACAATGAGCAGTTCTTC
J: TRBJ2-7; V: TRBV7-6; size: NA; D: NA; CDR3: CASSLNGHKQYF; DNA: TGTGCCAGCAGCTTGAATGGGCACAAGCAGTACTTC
J: TRBJ2-1; V: TRBV14; size: many; D: TRBD2; CDR3: CASSQTSGGGVEQFF; DNA: TGTGCCAGCAGCCAGACTAGCGGGGGAGGCGTTGAGCAGTTCTTC
J: TRBJ2-3; V: TRBV10-3; size: NA; D: TRBD1; CDR3: CAISEGDRFGDTQYF; DNA: TGTGCCATCAGTGAAGGGGACAGGTTTGGAGATACGCAGTATTTT
J: TRBJ2-7; V: TRBV6-5; size: NA; D: NA; CDR3: CASSYGDKDEQYF; DNA: TGTGCCAGCAGTTACGGGGACAAGGACGAGCAGTACTTC
J: TRBJ1-1; V: TRBV18; size: few; D: NA; CDR3: CASSPPGPKDRPEAFF; DNA: TGTGCCAGCTCACCACCCGGCCCGAAGGACCGCCCTGAAGCTTTCTTT
J: TRBJ2-1; V: TRBV3-1; size: many; D: TRBD1; CDR3: CASSHWDRVSEQFF; DNA: TGTGCCAGCAGCCACTGGGACAGGGTTAGCGAGCAGTTCTTC
J: TRBJ2-5; V: TRBV5-1; size: NA; D: TRBD1; CDR3: CASQAWGQRQETQYF; DNA: TGCGCCAGTCAAGCTTGGGGACAGAGACAAGAGACCCAGTACTTC
J: TRBJ2-7; V: TRBV5-1; size: few; D: TRBD1; CDR3: CASSLSTGGEGEQYF; DNA: TGCGCCAGCAGCTTGAGTACAGGGGGAGAGGGCGAGCAGTACTTC
J: TRBJ2-7; V: TRBV12-3/TRBV12-4; size: many; D: NA; CDR3: CASSLGLGGNHEQYF; DNA: TGTGCCAGCAGTTTAGGCTTAGGAGGAAACCACGAGCAGTACTTC